This T cell receptor (beta chain) was captured in a study of spatial heterogeneity in lung cancer. Overall study results and limits: In tumors, expanded intratumoral alpha and beta TCR counts tracked mutation counts. Sequencing reached an estimated coverage of tumor T cells that was only approximately 7% for alpha chains and approximately 13% for beta chains.

The time point denotes: sample taken at primary tumor resection. 72 TRACERx patients with early, untreated non-small cell lung cancer donated samples. TCRdb fed the 5' RACE reads into MiXCR, producing one record per CDR3 protein. The table lists some 2,200 distinct CDR3 sequences, approximately 15% of them singletons. V lost 6 bases and J 0 bases, leaving 10 bases between the germline ends. The CDR3 is made up of 13 amino acids. From germline, CDR1 is DFQATT and CDR2 SNEGSKA (reference sequence). The sample holds many counts of this clonotype. What it recognizes is unknown. The sample here was lung tumor tissue, taken at surgery. This sequence originates from a male donor with early-stage non-small cell lung cancer. The chain combines TRBV20-1 with TRBJ2-3; D gene unclear. The CDR3 here is CSAQLTSTDTQYF. The CDR3 DNA follows: TGCAGTGCACAATTGACTAGCACAGATACGCAGTATTTT.